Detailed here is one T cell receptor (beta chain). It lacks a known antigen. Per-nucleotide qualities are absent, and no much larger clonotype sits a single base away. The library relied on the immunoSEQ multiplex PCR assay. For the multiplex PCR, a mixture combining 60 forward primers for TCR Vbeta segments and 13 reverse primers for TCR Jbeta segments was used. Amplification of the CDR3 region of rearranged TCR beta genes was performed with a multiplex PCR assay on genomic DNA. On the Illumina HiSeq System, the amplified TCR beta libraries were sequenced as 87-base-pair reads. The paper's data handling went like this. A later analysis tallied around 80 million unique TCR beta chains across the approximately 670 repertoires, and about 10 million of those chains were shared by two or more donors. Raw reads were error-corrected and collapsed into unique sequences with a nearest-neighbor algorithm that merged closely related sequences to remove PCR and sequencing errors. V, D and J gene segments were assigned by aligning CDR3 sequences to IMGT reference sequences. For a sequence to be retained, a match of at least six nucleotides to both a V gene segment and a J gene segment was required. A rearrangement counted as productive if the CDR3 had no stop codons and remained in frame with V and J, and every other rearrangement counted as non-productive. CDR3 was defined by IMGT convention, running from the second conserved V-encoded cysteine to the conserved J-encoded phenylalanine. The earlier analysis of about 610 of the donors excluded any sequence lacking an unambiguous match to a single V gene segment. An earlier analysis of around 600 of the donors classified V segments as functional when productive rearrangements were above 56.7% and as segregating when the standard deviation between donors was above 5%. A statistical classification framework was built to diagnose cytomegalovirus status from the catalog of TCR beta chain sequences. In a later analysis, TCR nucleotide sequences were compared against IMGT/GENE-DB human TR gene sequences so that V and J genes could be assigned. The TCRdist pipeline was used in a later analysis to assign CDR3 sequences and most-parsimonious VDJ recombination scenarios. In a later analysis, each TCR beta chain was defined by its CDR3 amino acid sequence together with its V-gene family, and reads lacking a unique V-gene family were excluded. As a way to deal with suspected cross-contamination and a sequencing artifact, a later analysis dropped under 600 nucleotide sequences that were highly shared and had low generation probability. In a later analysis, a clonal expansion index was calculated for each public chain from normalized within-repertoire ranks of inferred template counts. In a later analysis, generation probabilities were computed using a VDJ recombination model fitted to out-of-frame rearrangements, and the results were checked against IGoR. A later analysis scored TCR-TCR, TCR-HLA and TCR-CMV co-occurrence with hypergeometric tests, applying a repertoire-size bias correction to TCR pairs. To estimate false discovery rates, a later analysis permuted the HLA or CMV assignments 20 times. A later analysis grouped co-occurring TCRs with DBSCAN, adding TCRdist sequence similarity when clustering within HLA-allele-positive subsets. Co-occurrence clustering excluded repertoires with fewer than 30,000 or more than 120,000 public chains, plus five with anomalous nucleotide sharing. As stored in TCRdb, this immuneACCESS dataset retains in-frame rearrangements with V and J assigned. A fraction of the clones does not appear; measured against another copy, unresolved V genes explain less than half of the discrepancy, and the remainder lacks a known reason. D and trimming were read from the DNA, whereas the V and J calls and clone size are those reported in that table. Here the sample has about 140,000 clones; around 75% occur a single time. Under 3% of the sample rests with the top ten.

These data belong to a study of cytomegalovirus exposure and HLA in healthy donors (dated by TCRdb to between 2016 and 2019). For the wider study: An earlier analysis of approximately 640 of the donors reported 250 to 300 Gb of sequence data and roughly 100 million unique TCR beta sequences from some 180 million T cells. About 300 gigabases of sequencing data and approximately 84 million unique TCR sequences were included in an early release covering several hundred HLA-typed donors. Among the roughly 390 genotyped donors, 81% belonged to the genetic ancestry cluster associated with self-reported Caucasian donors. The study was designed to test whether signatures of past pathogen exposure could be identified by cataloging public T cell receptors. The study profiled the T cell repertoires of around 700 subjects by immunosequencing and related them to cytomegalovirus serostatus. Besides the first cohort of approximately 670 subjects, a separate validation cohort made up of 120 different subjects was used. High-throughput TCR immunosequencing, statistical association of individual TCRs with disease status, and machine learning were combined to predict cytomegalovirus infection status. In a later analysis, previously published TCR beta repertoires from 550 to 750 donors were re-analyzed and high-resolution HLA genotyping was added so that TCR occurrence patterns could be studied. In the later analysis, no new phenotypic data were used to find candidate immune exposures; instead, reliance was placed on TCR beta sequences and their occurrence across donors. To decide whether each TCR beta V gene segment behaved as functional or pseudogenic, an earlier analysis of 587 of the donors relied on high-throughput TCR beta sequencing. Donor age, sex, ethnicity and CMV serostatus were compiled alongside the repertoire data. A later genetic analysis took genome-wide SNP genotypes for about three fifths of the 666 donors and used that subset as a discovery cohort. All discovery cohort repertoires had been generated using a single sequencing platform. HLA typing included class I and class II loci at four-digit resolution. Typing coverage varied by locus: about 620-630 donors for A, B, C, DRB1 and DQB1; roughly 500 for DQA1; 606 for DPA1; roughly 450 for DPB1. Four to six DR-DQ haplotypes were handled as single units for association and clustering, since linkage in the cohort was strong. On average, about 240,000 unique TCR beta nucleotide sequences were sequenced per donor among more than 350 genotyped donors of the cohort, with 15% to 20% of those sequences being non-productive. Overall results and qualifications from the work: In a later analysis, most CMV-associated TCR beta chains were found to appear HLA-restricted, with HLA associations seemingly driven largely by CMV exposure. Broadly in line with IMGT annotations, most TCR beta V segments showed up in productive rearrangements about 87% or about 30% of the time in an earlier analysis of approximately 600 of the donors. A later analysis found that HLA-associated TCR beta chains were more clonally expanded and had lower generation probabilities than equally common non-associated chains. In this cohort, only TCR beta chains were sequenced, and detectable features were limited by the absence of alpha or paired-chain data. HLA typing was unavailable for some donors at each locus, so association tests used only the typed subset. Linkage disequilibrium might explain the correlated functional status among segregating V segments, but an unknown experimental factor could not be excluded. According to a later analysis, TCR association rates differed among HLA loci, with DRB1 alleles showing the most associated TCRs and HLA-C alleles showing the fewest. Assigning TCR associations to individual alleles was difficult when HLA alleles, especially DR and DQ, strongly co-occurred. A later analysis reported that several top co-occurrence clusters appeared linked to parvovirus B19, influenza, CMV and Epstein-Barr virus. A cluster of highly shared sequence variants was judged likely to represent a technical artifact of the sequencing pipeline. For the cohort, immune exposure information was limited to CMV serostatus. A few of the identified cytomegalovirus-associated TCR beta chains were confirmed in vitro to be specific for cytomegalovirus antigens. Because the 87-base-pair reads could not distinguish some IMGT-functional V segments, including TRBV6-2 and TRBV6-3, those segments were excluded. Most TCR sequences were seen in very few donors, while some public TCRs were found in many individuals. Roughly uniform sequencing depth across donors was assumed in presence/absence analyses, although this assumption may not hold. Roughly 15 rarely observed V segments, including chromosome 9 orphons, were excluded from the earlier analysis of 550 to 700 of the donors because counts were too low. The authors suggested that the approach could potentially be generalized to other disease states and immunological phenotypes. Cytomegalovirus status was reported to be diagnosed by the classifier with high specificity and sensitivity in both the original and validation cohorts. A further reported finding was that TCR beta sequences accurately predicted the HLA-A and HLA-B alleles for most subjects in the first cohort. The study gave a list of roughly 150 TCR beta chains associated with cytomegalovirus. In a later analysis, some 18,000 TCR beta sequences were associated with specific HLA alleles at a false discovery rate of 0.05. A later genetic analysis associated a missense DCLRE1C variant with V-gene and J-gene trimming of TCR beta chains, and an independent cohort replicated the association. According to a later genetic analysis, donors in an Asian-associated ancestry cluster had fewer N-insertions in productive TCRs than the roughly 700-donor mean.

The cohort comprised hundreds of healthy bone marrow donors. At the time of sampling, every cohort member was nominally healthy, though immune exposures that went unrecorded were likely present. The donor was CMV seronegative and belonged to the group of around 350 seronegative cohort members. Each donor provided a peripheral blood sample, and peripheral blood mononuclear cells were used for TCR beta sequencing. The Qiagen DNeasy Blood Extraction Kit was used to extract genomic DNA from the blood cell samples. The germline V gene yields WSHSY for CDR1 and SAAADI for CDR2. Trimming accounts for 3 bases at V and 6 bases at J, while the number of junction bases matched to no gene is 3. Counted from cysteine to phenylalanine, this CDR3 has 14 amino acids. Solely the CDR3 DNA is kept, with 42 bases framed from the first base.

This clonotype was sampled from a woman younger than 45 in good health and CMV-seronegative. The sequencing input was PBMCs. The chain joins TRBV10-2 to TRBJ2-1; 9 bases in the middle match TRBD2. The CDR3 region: CASSEWRGGNEQFF. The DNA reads TGCGCCAGCAGTGAATGGCGGGGGGGCAATGAGCAGTTCTTC.